This TCR beta chain was retrieved from a study of control samples from healthy donors and cancer patients. J gave up 4 bases and V 6 bases, and 7 bases lay outside the gene matches. The CDR3 has 14 amino acids. Germline CDR1 MNHNY, CDR2 SVGAGI (reference sequence). This clone was observed a single time. Generated by immunoSEQ multiplex PCR, the TCRdb table keeps only in-frame clones and is missing some. This table holds around 140,000 clones, 75% to 95% found once. The chain carries TRBV6-6 and TRBJ1-2, with 8 positions matching TRBD1. The sequence came from a man aged 35 to 55 in good health. The sequenced material came from blood. In nucleotides, the CDR3 is TGTGCCAGCAGCCGCGGGACAGGCACCTATGGCTACACCTTC. Protein: CASSRGTGTYGYTF.